This T cell receptor (beta chain) comes out of a study of blood T cell repertoires in COVID-19. Original data processing: Using reference gene primer amplification, nucleated cell counts were estimated. Profiled with immunoSEQ multiplex PCR; TCRdb holds only in-frame clones, not every one. The V and J calls and clone size are taken from that table; D and trimming were inferred from the DNA. The table lists 280,000 or so clones, around 90% of them singletons. Germline V gene data show CDR1 as SGHVS and CDR2 as FQNEAQ. This CDR3 has 17 amino acids. The V and J ends lost 1 base and 4 bases respectively, with 19 bases between them.

Sequenced: peripheral blood. This receptor was taken from a man aged 18 to 29 with active or convalescent COVID-19. This chain joins TRBV7-8 and TRBJ1-2; D is possibly TRBD1 (6 bases). CDR3 nucleotides: TGTGCCAGCAGCTTAGTGGGGACACTACGCAGGGGCTATGGCTACACCTTC. Translation: CASSLVGTLRRGYGYTF.